Following are 27 T cell receptor beta chains from one sample sequenced in a study of blood T cell repertoires in COVID-19. Repertoires were generated with immunoSEQ multiplex PCR, while TCRdb's copy carries only in-frame clones and drops some. The sample carries about 240,000 clones, approximately 83% recorded once. Sequenced input: peripheral blood. Receptors were obtained from a man younger than 40 who had recovered from COVID-19.

The rearrangement links TRBV7-9 to TRBJ1-1; unclear D gene. Trimming left V 5 bases short and J 1 base short, with 8 bases between. The CDR3 extends over 13 amino acids. Germline V gene data show CDR1 as SEHNR and CDR2 as FQNEAQ (reference sequence). The CDR3 coding sequence is TGTGCCAGCAGCCCTCGGGGGAACACTGAAGCTTTCTTT. Amino acids: CASSPRGNTEAFF. The variable domain in full, completed from reference TRBV7-9 and TRBJ1-1, reads DTGVSQNPRHKITKRGQNVTFRCDPISEHNRLYWYRQTLGQGPEFLTYFQNEAQLEKSRLLSDRFSAERPKGSFSTLEIQRTEQGDSAMYLCASSPRGNTEAFFGQGTRLTVV.

The chain is built from TRBV19 and TRBJ2-6, with a weak D call TRBD1 (5 bases). Germline-derived CDR1 and CDR2 are LNHDA and SQIVND (reference sequence). The CDR3 length is 14 residues. V dropped 9 bases and J dropped 2 bases, with 11 bases sitting between them. The CDR3 sequence is CASNEQAGANVLTF. The CDR3 DNA sequence: TGTGCCAGCAACGAACAGGCTGGGGCCAACGTCCTGACTTTC.

The gene calls are TRBV21-1 and TRBJ2-7; the table names TRBD1, a call not compared with the DNA. TRBV21-1 is listed as a pseudogene. The CDR3 contains 16 residues. In nucleotides, the CDR3 is TGTGCCAGCAGCAAAGCCACGACAGATTGGGGTTACGAGCAGTACTTC. Its translation: CASSKATTDWGYEQYF.

V usage is TRBV13 and J usage is TRBJ2-7; 11 positions agree with TRBD1. This CDR3 has 14 residues. V was clipped by 3 bases and J by 5 bases; unmatched bases: 3. The germline V gene has CDR1 PRHDT and CDR2 FYEKMQ (reference sequence). This CDR3 reads CASSFRTGGNEQYF. The CDR3 bases are TGTGCCAGCAGCTTCCGGACAGGGGGCAACGAGCAGTACTTC.

The chain carries TRBV9 and TRBJ2-5; 9 nucleotides match TRBD2. The J segment lost 5 bases and the V segment lost 4 bases, leaving 18 bases of the junction unmatched. Germline assignment: CDR1 SGDLS and CDR2 YYNGEE. The CDR3 contains 18 residues. CDR3 loop: CASSPHPRGGNNGETQYF. The CDR3 coding sequence is TGTGCCAGCAGCCCCCACCCGCGGGGGGGCAATAACGGGGAGACCCAGTACTTC.

The chain has TRBV19 and TRBJ2-6; weak D call: TRBD1 (6 bases). V lost 9 bases, J lost 0 bases, and 18 bases lay in between. The CDR3 is 17 amino acids. Germline V CDR1 and CDR2: LNHDA, SQIVND (reference sequence). In DNA, the CDR3 is TGTGCCAGCAAACCGGGACATCTAACCTCTGGGGCCAACGTCCTGACTTTC. Its translation: CASKPGHLTSGANVLTF.

J is TRBJ2-7 and V is TRBV7-8; 7 positions agree with TRBD2. The junction had 7 bases not matched to a gene; V was cut back by 2 bases and J by 6 bases. This CDR3 has 14 amino acids. CDR1 and CDR2 (germline): SGHVS, FQNEAQ. For the CDR3, the DNA is TGTGCCAGCAGCTTATGGGGGGGAATTGGCGAGCAGTACGTC. Amino acid sequence: CASSLWGGIGEQYV.

The V gene is TRBV5-1, the J gene TRBJ2-1, with TRBD1 matching over 9 bases. Germline CDR1 SGHRS, CDR2 YFSETQ. V shed 0 bases, J shed 5 bases, and the junction held 6 bases outside the gene matches. The CDR3 consists of 16 residues. The CDR3 protein is CASSLARDRVDNEQFF. The CDR3 nucleotides are TGCGCCAGCAGCTTGGCCCGGGACAGGGTAGACAATGAGCAGTTCTTC.

The V and J genes are TRBV4-1 and TRBJ2-7; D might be TRBD2 (6 bases). CDR3 length: 15 amino acids. The germline V and J ends were trimmed by 2 bases and 7 bases, with 18 bases remaining between them. CDR1 and CDR2 from the germline V gene are MGHRA and YSYEKL. CDR3 residues: CASSQPEAGSEEQYF. CDR3 in DNA: TGCGCCAGCAGCCAACCAGAGGCGGGGTCCGAAGAGCAGTACTTC.

The chain combines TRBV2 with TRBJ2-5, with D possibly matching TRBD1 (6 bases). This CDR3 is 15 amino acids long. The germline V gene encodes CDR1 SNHLY and CDR2 FYNNEI. V lost 6 bases, J lost 2 bases, and 16 bases lay in between. For the CDR3, the DNA is TGTGCCAGCAGCTTACAGGGCTCGGGTCAAGAGACCCAGTACTTC. Translation gives CASSLQGSGQETQYF.

On this clone itself: The same CDR3 is also encoded by other DNA sequences in this sample. The chain recombines TRBV9 with TRBJ1-3, with D unresolved. The V gene lost 0 bases and the J gene lost 4 bases, with 8 bases spanning the gap. CDR3 length: 14 amino acids. In germline, CDR1 is SGDLS, CDR2 YYNGEE. CDR3 coding DNA: TGTGCCAGCAGCGTAGGTTCTTCCGGAAACACCATATATTTT. Amino acid sequence: CASSVGSSGNTIYF.

The V and J genes are TRBV29-1 and TRBJ2-5; TRBD1 might be the D (7 bases). The CDR3 extends over 13 amino acids. Germline V gene data show CDR1 as SQVTM and CDR2 as ANQGSEA. The V end was cut by 6 bases, the J end by 3 bases, with 14 bases between. In DNA, the CDR3 is TGCAGCGTCAGGGGGGCAGCGGAAGAGACCCAGTACTTC. Translating gives CSVRGAAEETQYF.

The genes are TRBV6-2 or TRBV6-3 and TRBJ1-2; the match to TRBD1 covers 7 bases. This CDR3 is built from 15 residues. Germline trimming cut 0 bases from V and 4 bases from J; bases unmatched to any gene: 5. The V gene's germline CDR1 is MNHEY and CDR2 SVGEGT. In nucleotides, the CDR3 is TGTGCCAGCAGTTACTCGACAGGGCCGGGCTATGGCTACACCTTC. Translated: CASSYSTGPGYGYTF.

The rearrangement uses TRBV6-5 and TRBJ2-3, with 7 bases that match TRBD2. In germline, CDR1 is MNHEY, CDR2 SVGAGI. Trimming cost V 6 bases and J 0 bases; bases outside gene matches: 6. This CDR3 spans 15 amino acids. Here the CDR3 reads CASRKSGTSTDTQYF. The CDR3, as DNA: TGTGCCAGCAGGAAGAGCGGGACTAGCACAGATACGCAGTATTTT.

The chain joins TRBV12-3 or TRBV12-4 to TRBJ2-1; D not resolved. The CDR3 is 13 amino acids. Trimming removed 3 bases at V and 10 bases at J, with 13 bases between. This CDR3 reads CASSFGRVLEQFF. CDR3 DNA sequence: TGTGCCAGCAGTTTTGGTCGGGTTTTGGAGCAGTTCTTC.

V and J are TRBV2 and TRBJ2-7; TRBD1 matches at 8 bases. Germline CDR1 reads SNHLY; CDR2 reads FYNNEI. This CDR3 contains 14 residues. V gave up 6 bases and J gave up 7 bases; unmatched junction bases: 11. CDR3 nucleotides: TGTGCCAGCAGAAAGGACGGACAGGGAAGGGAGCAGTACGTC. Protein sequence: CASRKDGQGREQYV.

This chain uses TRBV4-1 with TRBJ1-1, with D unclear. This CDR3 has 14 amino acids. CDR1 is MGHRA and CDR2 is YSYEKL in the germline V gene. The V and J ends lost 0 bases and 4 bases respectively, with 9 bases between them. This chain's CDR3 is CASSQDPHVTEAFF. The CDR3 region has the DNA TGCGCCAGCAGCCAAGACCCACATGTCACTGAAGCTTTCTTT.

The J gene is TRBJ1-6, the V gene TRBV18; D unresolved. Trimming pared 5 bases from V and 7 bases from J, leaving 6 bases between. The germline CDR1 and CDR2 sequences are KGHSH and LQKENI. CDR3 size: 12 residues. CDR3 bases: TGTGCCAGCTCAACGAGCAATTCACCCCTCCACTTT. This codes for CASSTSNSPLHF.

This clone was seen once. The rearrangement links TRBV7-8 to TRBJ2-1; 12 bases match TRBD2. This CDR3 has 16 amino acids. Germline CDR1 is SGHVS and CDR2 is FQNEAQ. Trimming at V came to 1 base and at J to 9 bases, leaving 7 bases not matched to a gene. CDR3 region: CASSLEGLAGHVEQFF. As DNA, the CDR3 is TGTGCCAGCAGCTTAGAGGGACTAGCGGGTCATGTTGAGCAGTTCTTC.

This sequence joins TRBV19 and TRBJ1-3; 7 bases agree with TRBD1. V dropped 6 bases and J dropped 2; count of bases not matched to a gene: 10. Germline V gene lookup returns CDR1 LNHDA and CDR2 SQIVND (reference sequence). This CDR3 is built from 16 residues. In nucleotides, the CDR3 is TGTGCCAGTAGGAACAGAAAAGGGACAGCTGGAAACACCATATATTTT. Residues: CASRNRKGTAGNTIYF.

The chain joins TRBV12-5 to TRBJ2-5, with D perhaps TRBD2 (5 bases). The germline V gene has CDR1 LGHNT and CDR2 FRNRAP. Trimming shortened V by 6 bases and J by 5 bases, and 16 bases separated the two germline ends. The CDR3 has 14 residues. CDR3 DNA: TGTGCTAGTGGGCTCGGGGTAGAGCGGGAGACCCAGTACTTC. It codes for CASGLGVERETQYF. The entire variable domain, with the rest obtained from reference TRBV12-5 and TRBJ2-5, is as follows: DARVTQTPRHKVTEMGQEVTMRCQPILGHNTVFWYRQTMMQGLELLAYFRNRAPLDDSGMPKDRFSAEMPDATLATLKIQPSEPRDSAVYFCASGLGVERETQYFGPGTRLLVL.

This clone came up once. The rearrangement joins TRBV9 to TRBJ2-7; 12 bases agree with TRBD1. The CDR3 consists of 16 residues. V trimming: 2 bases; J trimming: 6 bases; junction bases outside the gene matches: 9. Germline V gene lookup returns CDR1 SGDLS and CDR2 YYNGEE. The CDR3 reads CASSVAPGQGAGEQYF. The CDR3 DNA reads TGTGCCAGCAGCGTCGCGCCGGGACAGGGGGCTGGCGAGCAGTACTTC.

This clone was detected many times. The chain has TRBV9 and TRBJ2-7; D may be TRBD1 (7 bases). CDR1 SGDLS and CDR2 YYNGEE come from the germline V gene. Trimming left V 4 bases short and J 3 bases short, with 35 bases between. The CDR3 sequence is 21 residues long. The CDR3 reads CASSPRSFSPPPPRDSYEQYV. DNA of the CDR3: TGTGCCAGCAGCCCCCGTAGTTTTAGCCCCCCCCCGCCGCGGGACAGCTACGAGCAGTACGTC.

This clone was observed once. This chain links TRBV5-1 with TRBJ2-1; 7 positions agree with TRBD1. This CDR3 is built from 16 residues. Germline-derived CDR1 and CDR2 are SGHRS and YFSETQ. Trimming removed 1 base from V and 0 bases from J; junction bases left unmatched: 4. In nucleotides, the CDR3 is TGCGCCAGCAGCTTGCAATACAGGGGCTCCTACAATGAGCAGTTCTTC. Translating gives CASSLQYRGSYNEQFF.

V usage is TRBV7-6 and J usage is TRBJ2-1, with D possibly being TRBD2 (6 bases). Germline-derived CDR1 and CDR2 are SGHVS and FNYEAQ. The CDR3 is 13 residues long. Trimming took 5 bases from V and 1 from J, leaving 6 bases between them. CDR3 sequence: CASSRESYNEQFF. The CDR3 DNA follows: TGTGCCAGCAGCCGGGAGTCCTACAATGAGCAGTTCTTC. The complete variable domain, with remaining parts taken from reference TRBV7-6 and TRBJ2-1, reads GAGVSQSPRYKVTKRGQDVALRCDPISGHVSLYWYRQALGQGPEFLTYFNYEAQQDKSGLPNDRFSAERPEGSISTLTIQRTEQRDSAMYRCASSRESYNEQFFGPGTRLTVL.

V is TRBV2 and J is TRBJ2-2, with 7 positions matching TRBD1. The CDR3 spans 14 residues. The V segment lost 8 bases and the J segment 5 bases; nucleotides outside the gene matches: 8. Germline V gene data show CDR1 as SNHLY and CDR2 as FYNNEI. The chain's CDR3 is CASGRQGGTGELFF. CDR3 in DNA: TGTGCCAGCGGACGACAGGGTGGAACCGGGGAGCTGTTTTTT. The full variable domain, rest sourced from reference TRBV2 and TRBJ2-2, is EPEVTQTPSHQVTQMGQEVILRCVPISNHLYFYWYRQILGQKVEFLVSFYNNEISEKSEIFDDQFSVERPDGSNFTLKIRSTKLEDSAMYFCASGRQGGTGELFFGEGSRLTVL.

This sequence joins TRBV28 and TRBJ1-5; D might be TRBD1 (6 bases). The germline CDR1 and CDR2 sequences are MDHEN and SYDVKM. The germline V and J ends were trimmed by 4 bases and 5 bases, with 12 bases remaining between them. There are 14 residues in the CDR3. CDR3 loop: CASSSVGGHQPQHF. The CDR3 nucleotides read TGTGCCAGCAGTTCGGTAGGGGGACATCAGCCCCAGCATTTT.